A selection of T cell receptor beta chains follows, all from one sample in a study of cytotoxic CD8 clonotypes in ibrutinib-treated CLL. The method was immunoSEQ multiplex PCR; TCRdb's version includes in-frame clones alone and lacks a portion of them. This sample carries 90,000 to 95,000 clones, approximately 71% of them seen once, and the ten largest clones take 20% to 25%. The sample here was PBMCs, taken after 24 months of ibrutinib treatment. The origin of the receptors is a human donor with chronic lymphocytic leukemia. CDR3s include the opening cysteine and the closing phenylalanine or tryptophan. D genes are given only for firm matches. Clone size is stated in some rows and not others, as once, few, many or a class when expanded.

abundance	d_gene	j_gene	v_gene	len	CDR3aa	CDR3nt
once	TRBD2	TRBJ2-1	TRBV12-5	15	CASGLSGSSYNEQFF	TGTGCTAGTGGTTTGAGCGGGAGCTCCTACAATGAGCAGTTCTTC
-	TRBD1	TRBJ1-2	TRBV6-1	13	CASSTDRGHGYTF	TGTGCCAGCAGTACTGACAGGGGACACGGCTACACCTTC
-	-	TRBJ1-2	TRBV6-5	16	CASSYRAVGTNYGYTF	TGTGCCAGCAGTTACAGGGCTGTCGGAACTAACTATGGCTACACCTTC
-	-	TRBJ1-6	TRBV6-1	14	CASSGSSYNSPLHF	TGTGCCAGCAGTGGGAGCTCCTATAATTCACCCCTCCACTTT
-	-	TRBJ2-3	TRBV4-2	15	CASSQDRGGTDTQYF	TGTGCCAGCAGCCAAGATAGGGGCGGCACAGATACGCAGTATTTT
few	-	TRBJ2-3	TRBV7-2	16	CASSQHLARDSDTQYF	TGTGCCAGCAGCCAACATCTAGCGCGGGACTCAGATACGCAGTATTTT
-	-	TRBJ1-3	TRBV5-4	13	CASSFQGEDTIYF	TGTGCCAGCAGCTTCCAGGGAGAGGACACCATATATTTT
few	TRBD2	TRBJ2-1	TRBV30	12	CALAGGYNEQFF	TGTGCCTTAGCGGGAGGGTACAATGAGCAGTTCTTC
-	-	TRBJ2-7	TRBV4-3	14	CASSTDVLSYEQYF	TGCGCCAGCAGCACGGACGTCCTCTCCTACGAGCAGTACTTC
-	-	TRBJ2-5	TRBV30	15	CAWSGQRPLQETQYF	TGTGCCTGGAGTGGACAGCGACCCCTCCAAGAGACCCAGTACTTC
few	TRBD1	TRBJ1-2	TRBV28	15	CASSLRDRSNYGYTF	TGTGCCAGCAGTCTCCGGGACAGATCTAACTATGGCTACACCTTC
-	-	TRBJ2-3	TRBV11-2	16	CASSLDFPFAGDTQYF	TGTGCCAGCAGCTTAGATTTTCCGTTCGCGGGAGATACGCAGTATTTT
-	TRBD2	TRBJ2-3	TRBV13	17	CASSLEWGGLSTDTQYF	TGTGCCAGCAGCTTAGAGTGGGGGGGACTTAGCACAGATACGCAGTATTTT
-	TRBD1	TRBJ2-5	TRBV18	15	CASSPLGTGVETQYF	TGTGCCAGCTCACCACTCGGGACAGGGGTGGAGACCCAGTACTTC
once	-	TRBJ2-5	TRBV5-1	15	CASSSGVQAGETQYF	TGCGCCAGCAGCTCGGGCGTCCAAGCGGGAGAGACCCAGTACTTC
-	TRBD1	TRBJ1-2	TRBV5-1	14	CASTEGQGEDGYTF	TGCGCCAGCACCGAAGGACAGGGCGAGGATGGCTACACCTTC
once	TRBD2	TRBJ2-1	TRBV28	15	CATLAAGAAYNEQFF	TGTGCCACCCTCGCAGCGGGAGCTGCCTACAATGAGCAGTTCTTC
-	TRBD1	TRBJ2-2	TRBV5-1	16	CASSPGQNPNTGELFF	TGCGCCAGCAGCCCGGGACAGAACCCGAACACCGGGGAGCTGTTTTTT
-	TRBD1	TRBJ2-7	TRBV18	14	CASSPGQPFYEQYF	TGTGCCAGCTCGCCGGGACAGCCGTTCTACGAGCAGTACTTC
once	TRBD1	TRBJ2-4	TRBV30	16	CAWSLRGQKAKNIQYF	TGTGCCTGGAGTCTCAGGGGACAGAAAGCCAAAAACATTCAGTACTTC
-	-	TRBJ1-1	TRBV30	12	CAWSPAGTEAFF	TGTGCCTGGAGTCCGGCAGGGACTGAAGCTTTCTTT
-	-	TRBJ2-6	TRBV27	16	CASSLGVRSGANVLTF	TGTGCCAGCAGTTTGGGGGTCAGGAGTGGGGCCAACGTCCTGACTTTC
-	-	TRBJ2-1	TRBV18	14	CASSPPGWVNEQFF	TGTGCCAGCTCACCACCAGGGTGGGTAAATGAGCAGTTCTTC
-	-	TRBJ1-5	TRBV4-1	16	CASSQEVNPPSQPQHF	TGCGCCAGCAGCCAAGAAGTTAACCCCCCAAGCCAGCCCCAGCATTTT
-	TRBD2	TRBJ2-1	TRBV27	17	CASSLSGLGLAGGEQFF	TGTGCCAGCAGTTTATCGGGTCTTGGGCTAGCGGGAGGAGAGCAGTTCTTC
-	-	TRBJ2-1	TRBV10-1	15	CASSGGSKGINEQFF	TGCGCCAGCAGTGGGGGGAGCAAGGGTATCAATGAGCAGTTCTTC
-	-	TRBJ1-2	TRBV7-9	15	CASSSEPRGSYGYTF	TGTGCCAGCAGCTCGGAGCCGCGGGGGAGCTATGGCTACACCTTC
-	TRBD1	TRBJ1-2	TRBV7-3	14	CASSFTRTGGGYTF	TGTGCCAGCAGCTTTACTCGGACAGGGGGAGGCTACACCTTC
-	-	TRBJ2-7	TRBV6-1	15	CASSDPGGRAYEQYF	TGTGCCAGCAGCGACCCCGGGGGGCGCGCCTACGAGCAGTACTTC
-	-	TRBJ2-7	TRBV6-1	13	CASSEAPANEQYF	TGTGCCAGCAGTGAAGCACCGGCCAACGAGCAGTACTTC